Sequencing of this TCR beta chain was carried out in a study of blood T cells in healthy people across ages. The CDR3 has 14 residues. Trimming cost V 6 bases and J 2 bases, with 12 bases left between them. Germline V lookup: CDR1 MNHEY, CDR2 SMNVEV (reference sequence). Study-level points and caveats: There was a strong correlation between TCR beta diversity and naive T cell percentage. Getting older went along with TCR beta diversity per million T cells dropping roughly linearly.

In its sample, this clonotype was seen a few times. What it recognizes is unknown. A second PCR, run for roughly 7 to 11 cycles, used a sample-barcoded 5' primer plus a J-beta primer mix. Tagging of each cDNA molecule was performed by a template-switch adaptor with 12 random nucleotides. The yield of each sample was at least 2.5 million CDR3-containing paired-end reads. TCRdb analysed the 5' RACE reads with MiXCR anew, one entry per CDR3 protein. The sample includes roughly 1.5 million distinct CDR3 sequences, 35% to 45% of them seen just once. The sample comprised blood. This chain links TRBV27 with TRBJ2-3, with D perhaps matching TRBD1 (6 bases). The TCR sequence derives from a woman aged 18 to 35 in good health. CDR3 coding DNA: TGTGCCAGCAGGACAGGCCAGTTCACAGATACGCAGTATTTT. This gives the protein CASRTGQFTDTQYF.